This T cell receptor beta chain came from a study of blood T cell repertoires in COVID-19. In the study overall: The United States, Italy and Spain supplied acute and convalescent COVID-19 samples. Sample material is recorded as cDNA or gDNA derived from T cells, B-cell-depleted T cells, or PBMCs.

Original data processing: Amplification from reference gene primers served as the basis for estimated nucleated cell counts. The data were produced by immunoSEQ multiplex PCR, yet TCRdb's version contains in-frame clones alone and is incomplete. Clone size and V and J calls were adopted from that table, with D and trimming inferred from the DNA. This table holds roughly 230,000 clones, about 83% found once. V was pared by 6 bases and J by 6 bases, with 11 bases between. The CDR3 totals 13 residues. The germline gives CDR1 SEHNR, CDR2 FQNEAQ (reference sequence). The chain couples TRBV7-9 to TRBJ2-2; D might be TRBD1 (6 bases). Sequences were obtained from peripheral blood. The receptor was isolated from a woman aged 45-65 years with acute or convalescent COVID-19. The CDR3 loop is CASSPQGSGELFF. CDR3 bases: TGTGCCAGCAGTCCGCAGGGGTCCGGGGAGCTGTTTTTT. Combining the CDR3 with reference TRBV7-9 and TRBJ2-2 gives the whole variable domain DTGVSQNPRHKITKRGQNVTFRCDPISEHNRLYWYRQTLGQGPEFLTYFQNEAQLEKSRLLSDRFSAERPKGSFSTLEIQRTEQGDSAMYLCASSPQGSGELFFGEGSRLTVL.